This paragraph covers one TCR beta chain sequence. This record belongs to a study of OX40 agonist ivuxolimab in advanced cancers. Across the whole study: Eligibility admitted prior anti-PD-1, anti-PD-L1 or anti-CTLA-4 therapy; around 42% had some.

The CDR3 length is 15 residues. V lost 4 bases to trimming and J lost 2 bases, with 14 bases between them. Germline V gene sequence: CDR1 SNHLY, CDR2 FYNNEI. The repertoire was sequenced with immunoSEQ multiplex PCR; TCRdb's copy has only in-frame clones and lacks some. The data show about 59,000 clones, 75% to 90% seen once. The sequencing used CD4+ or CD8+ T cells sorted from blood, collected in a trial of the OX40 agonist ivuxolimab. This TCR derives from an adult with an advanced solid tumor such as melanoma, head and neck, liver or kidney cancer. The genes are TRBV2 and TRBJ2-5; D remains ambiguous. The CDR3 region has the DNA TGTGCCAGCAGTGGTCCTACCATTCTTCAAGAGACCCAGTACTTC. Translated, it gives CASSGPTILQETQYF.